What follows are 24 T cell receptor beta chains derived from one specimen sequenced in a study of cytomegalovirus exposure and HLA in healthy donors. Vbeta (60) and Jbeta (13) primers were used in the PCR. Assay: immunoSEQ multiplex PCR; the TCRdb copy retains only in-frame clones and omits some. This sample has 150,000 to 200,000 clones; roughly 79% occur once, and the top ten carry around 0.89%. The sample comprised PBMCs. Every receptor here comes from a woman in her forties or fifties in good health and CMV-seropositive.

This chain connects TRBV6-1 to TRBJ2-1; D may be TRBD2 (6 bases). The CDR3 has 13 amino acids. Germline values: CDR1 MNHNS, CDR2 SASEGT. V was cut by 4 bases and J by 9 bases, with 13 bases left in between. The CDR3 reads CASSARLVGEQFF. The CDR3 DNA reads as TGTGCCAGCAGTGCCCGACTAGTCGGTGAGCAGTTCTTC.

This clone was picked up a small number of times. The genes are TRBV28 and TRBJ1-4, with 9 bases aligning to TRBD1. The junction had 10 bases not matched to a gene; V was cut back by 3 bases and J by 8 bases. This CDR3 contains 16 residues. Looked up from germline, CDR1 is MDHEN and CDR2 is SYDVKM. The CDR3 region has the DNA TGTGCCAGCAGTTTCTCCCTGACAGGGGGTATAGAAAAACTGTTTTTT. Its translation: CASSFSLTGGIEKLFF.

By its share, this clone is medium-sized. V gene TRBV6-5 combines with J gene TRBJ2-3; TRBD1 might be the D (6 bases). Germline values: CDR1 MNHEY, CDR2 SVGAGI. This CDR3 has 14 amino acids. V was trimmed by 5 bases and J by 0 bases, leaving 9 bases between them. CDR3 protein: CASSDRFSTDTQYF. In nucleotides, the CDR3 is TGTGCCAGCAGTGACAGGTTTAGCACAGATACGCAGTATTTT.

The chain employs TRBV19 and TRBJ2-1; D is possibly TRBD1 (5 bases). V lost 1 base and J lost 6, with 16 bases in between. CDR1 LNHDA and CDR2 SQIVND come from the germline V gene (reference sequence). This CDR3 comprises 16 residues. The chain's CDR3 is CASSIGAGFRANEQFF. DNA for the CDR3: TGTGCCAGTAGTATAGGGGCAGGGTTTCGGGCCAATGAGCAGTTCTTC.

This chain links TRBV19 with TRBJ2-3, with TRBD2 matching 11 bases. From germline, CDR1 is LNHDA and CDR2 SQIVND (reference sequence). V dropped 4 bases and J dropped 4; count of bases not matched to a gene: 1. The CDR3 length is 14 residues. The CDR3 bases are TGTGCCAGTAGTAAGGGACTAGCGGCAGATACGCAGTATTTT. The encoded protein is CASSKGLAADTQYF.

This chain joins TRBV19 and TRBJ1-2; 7 positions match TRBD1. The CDR3 is made up of 14 amino acids. Germline V gene sequence: CDR1 LNHDA, CDR2 SQIVND (reference sequence). With 3 bases clipped from V and 6 bases from J, the junction kept 7 bases outside the gene matches. CDR3 nucleotides: TGTGCCAGTAGTATTGACAGGGTATTGGATGGCTACACCTTC. It codes for CASSIDRVLDGYTF.

The chain employs TRBV7-2 and TRBJ2-7; 11 positions agree with TRBD1. CDR1 is SGHTA, CDR2 FQGNSA, per germline. After removal of 5 bases from V and 3 bases from J, the junction contained 6 bases not matched to a gene. This CDR3 spans 15 amino acids. The CDR3 nucleotides are TGTGCCAGCAGCAGGGACAGGGGGTTTGTCTACGAGCAGTACTTC. Protein: CASSRDRGFVYEQYF.

This sequence joins TRBV13 and TRBJ2-5; tentatively, D is TRBD1 (6 bases). The CDR3 is 15 residues long. Per the germline V gene, CDR1 is PRHDT and CDR2 is FYEKMQ (reference sequence). V lost 4 bases and J lost 3, with 15 bases in between. The CDR3 DNA sequence: TGTGCCAGCAGCTCGTCGGGACACCCAAAAGAGACCCAGTACTTC. Translation: CASSSSGHPKETQYF.

The V and J genes are TRBV27 and TRBJ2-5; possible D gene TRBD1, 5 bases. Germline V CDR1 and CDR2: MNHEY, SMNVEV (reference sequence). This CDR3 contains 14 residues. V shed 10 bases and J shed 7 bases, with 22 bases lying between them. The CDR3 spells CATSSLGPPMTQYF. The CDR3 region has the DNA TGTGCCACGTCGTCTCTGGGGCCGCCCATGACCCAGTACTTC.

CDR3 residues: CASSIGTGVGEQYF. The CDR3 DNA reads TGTGCCAGTAGTATCGGGACAGGGGTTGGCGAGCAGTACTTC. This chain connects TRBV19 to TRBJ2-7; 10 nucleotides agree with TRBD1. Germline V CDR1 and CDR2: LNHDA, SQIVND (reference sequence). J lost 6 bases, V lost 3 bases, and 5 bases had no gene match. The CDR3 extends over 14 amino acids. Full variable domain (remainder filled in from reference TRBV19 and TRBJ2-7): DGGITQSPKYLFRKEGQNVTLSCEQNLNHDAMYWYRQDPGQGLRLIYYSQIVNDFQKGDIAEGYSVSREKKESFPLTVTSAQKNPTAFYLCASSIGTGVGEQYFGPGTRLTVT.

The chain recombines TRBV4-1 with TRBJ2-1; TRBD2 aligns across 7 bases. CDR1 is MGHRA, CDR2 YSYEKL, per germline. This CDR3 is 15 amino acids long. J gave up 3 bases and V 4 bases, and 6 bases lay outside the gene matches. In nucleotides, the CDR3 is TGCGCCAGCAGCCGAACTAGCGTTGACTACAATGAGCAGTTCTTC. Its protein is CASSRTSVDYNEQFF.

This clone was detected only once. The genes are TRBV18 and TRBJ2-7, with 7 bases that match TRBD2. CDR3 size: 15 residues. Losses at the gene ends were 2 bases for V and 4 bases for J; bases not matched to a gene: 8. The germline gives CDR1 KGHSH, CDR2 LQKENI. The CDR3 coding sequence is TGTGCCAGCTCACCAAAGTTAAGCGGGGCGTACGAGCAGTACTTC. Translation: CASSPKLSGAYEQYF.

This clone was picked up a small number of times. This chain connects TRBV13 to TRBJ2-1, with a weak D call TRBD1 (5 bases). The CDR3 has 15 amino acids. Germline lookup yields CDR1 PRHDT and CDR2 FYEKMQ (reference sequence). The germline V and J ends were trimmed by 5 bases and 6 bases, with 17 bases remaining between them. CDR3 amino acids: CASSLVLGLGNEQFF. In DNA, the CDR3 is TGTGCCAGCAGCCTAGTCCTGGGGCTAGGCAATGAGCAGTTCTTC.

This clone appeared a few times. The chain joins TRBV5-8 to TRBJ1-1, with TRBD1 as a possible D gene (5 bases). The length of the CDR3 is 14 residues. CDR1 and CDR2 from the germline V gene are SGHTS and YDEGEE. Trimming took off 4 bases at V and 0 bases at J, with 10 bases between the two ends. Here the CDR3 DNA reads TGTGCCAGCAGCGAAAGACAGTTGAACACTGAAGCTTTCTTT. Its protein is CASSERQLNTEAFF.

V gene TRBV25-1 combines with J gene TRBJ1-6; TRBD1 agrees at 9 bases. The CDR3 sequence is 14 residues long. V trimming: 8 bases; J trimming: 9 bases; junction bases outside the gene matches: 8. Germline CDR1 and CDR2: MGHDK and SYGVNS. The CDR3 loop reads CASAQGQGRSPLHF. The CDR3 region has the DNA TGTGCCAGCGCTCAAGGACAGGGGCGTTCACCCCTCCACTTT.

The chain recombines TRBV7-8 with TRBJ2-7; maybe TRBD1 (5 bases). Germline lookup yields CDR1 SGHVS and CDR2 FQNEAQ. The V end was cut by 5 bases, the J end by 3 bases, with 11 bases between. There are 13 residues in the CDR3. In nucleotides, the CDR3 is TGTGCCAGCAGCCCCGGACAACTCTACGAGCAGTACTTC. Translating gives CASSPGQLYEQYF.

This clone was observed once. This chain links TRBV5-1 with TRBJ2-7, with D possibly matching TRBD1 (5 bases). From germline, CDR1 is SGHRS and CDR2 YFSETQ. This CDR3 region has 11 residues. Trimming shortened V by 0 bases and J by 11 bases, and 9 bases separated the two germline ends. The CDR3 nucleotides read TGCGCCAGCAGCTTGGAGGGGCTAGAGTACTTC. This translates into CASSLEGLEYF.

The chain combines TRBV6-6 with TRBJ2-1; TRBD2 agrees at 8 bases. The CDR3 loop spans 14 amino acids. Germline trimming cut 4 bases from V and 8 bases from J; bases unmatched to any gene: 7. CDR1 is MNHNY, CDR2 SVGAGI, per germline (reference sequence). DNA of the CDR3: TGTGCCAGCAGTTGGGGACTAGTAGACGATGAGCAGTTCTTC. It is translated as CASSWGLVDDEQFF.

V is TRBV28 and J is TRBJ2-3; a possible D gene is TRBD2 (6 bases). The CDR3 spans 15 residues. V dropped 5 bases and J dropped 2 bases, with 14 bases sitting between them. CDR1 MDHEN and CDR2 SYDVKM come from the germline V gene. CDR3 region: CASSAPGGHTDTQYF. The CDR3 DNA reads TGTGCCAGCAGTGCCCCCGGGGGTCACACAGATACGCAGTATTTT.

For the CDR3, the DNA is TGCGCCAGCAGCCAAGCTACCGGGACAGACTATAATTCACCCCTCCACTTT. It specifies CASSQATGTDYNSPLHF. This chain links TRBV4-3 with TRBJ1-6, with 7 bases lining up with TRBD1. The CDR3 is 17 amino acids. Looked up from germline, CDR1 is LGHNA and CDR2 is YSLEER. V shed 1 base, J shed 3 bases, and the junction held 6 bases outside the gene matches.

The genes are TRBV15 and TRBJ2-3; 9 nucleotides agree with TRBD2. V shed 0 bases and J 0 bases; nucleotides not matched to a gene: 7. CDR1 and CDR2 from the germline V gene are LNHNV and YYDKDF (reference sequence). This CDR3 spans 18 amino acids. In DNA, the CDR3 is TGTGCCACCAGCAGAGATCGCCAGCGGGGGGCTAGCACAGATACGCAGTATTTT. Protein sequence: CATSRDRQRGASTDTQYF.

The chain links TRBV9 to TRBJ2-1; unclear D gene. Trimming took 0 bases from V and 0 from J, leaving 7 bases between them. Germline CDR1 and CDR2: SGDLS and YYNGEE. The CDR3 sequence is 15 residues long. The CDR3 coding sequence is TGTGCCAGCAGCGTAGTTCCGAGCTCCTACAATGAGCAGTTCTTC. This encodes CASSVVPSSYNEQFF.

The rearrangement uses TRBV4-1 and TRBJ2-2; TRBD1 matches at 10 bases. J lost 5 bases, V lost 3 bases, and 3 bases had no gene match. The CDR3 runs 15 residues. Germline V gives CDR1 MGHRA, CDR2 YSYEKL. Written as DNA, the CDR3 is TGCGCCAGCAGCCATTCGGGACAGGGGACCGGGGAGCTGTTTTTT. It specifies CASSHSGQGTGELFF.

This clone is a singleton in its sample. This chain joins TRBV30 and TRBJ2-7, with 8 bases aligning to TRBD2. The V segment lost 3 bases and the J segment 1 base; nucleotides outside the gene matches: 2. The CDR3 length is 13 residues. Germline CDR1 and CDR2: GTSNPN and SVGIG (reference sequence). The CDR3 bases are TGTGCCTGGAGCCCGGGGGGGTCCTACGAGCAGTACTTC. Translated, it gives CAWSPGGSYEQYF.